A single sample is the source of the 22 T cell receptor beta chains below, sequenced in a study of blood T cell repertoires in COVID-19. The repertoire was sequenced with immunoSEQ multiplex PCR; TCRdb's copy has only in-frame clones and lacks some. The data contain 250,000 to 350,000 clones, approximately 84% of them seen just once; the ten biggest clones take up 1.4% to 1.5%. The sequenced sample consisted of peripheral blood. These receptors originate from a human donor with COVID-19, enrolled during active disease. The donor label of this sample is uncertain.

This clone was seen a single time. This sequence joins TRBV5-8 and TRBJ2-7; 7 bases are a match to TRBD1. The CDR3 totals 15 residues. Unmatched junction bases numbered 10, after V lost 4 bases and J lost 3 bases. Germline CDR1 SGHTS, CDR2 YDEGEE. The CDR3 region is CASSPMGQSYYEQYF. The DNA for the CDR3 is TGTGCCAGCAGCCCGATGGGACAGAGCTACTACGAGCAGTACTTC.

The V and J genes are TRBV27 and TRBJ1-2, with a possible D match to TRBD1 (6 bases). The CDR3 sequence is 14 residues long. Trimming shortened V by 3 bases and J by 3 bases, and 11 bases separated the two germline ends. The germline V gene encodes CDR1 MNHEY and CDR2 SMNVEV (reference sequence). DNA for the CDR3: TGTGCCAGCAGTTTGAGGGGGGGAGACTATGGCTACACCTTC. It encodes CASSLRGGDYGYTF.

As regards this clone: This CDR3 is also generated by other DNA sequences in the sample. V and J are TRBV11-3 and TRBJ2-5; 7 bases fit TRBD1. Trimming at V came to 0 bases and at J to 5 bases, leaving 0 bases not matched to a gene. The germline CDR1 and CDR2 sequences are SGHNT and YENEEA. The CDR3 has 13 residues. CDR3 coding DNA: TGTGCCAGCAGCTTAGAAGGGGGCGAGACCCAGTACTTC. This codes for CASSLEGGETQYF. Combining the CDR3 with reference TRBV11-3 and TRBJ2-5 gives the whole variable domain EAGVVQSPRYKIIEKKQPVAFWCNPISGHNTLYWYLQNLGQGPELLIRYENEEAVDDSQLPKDRFSAERLKGVDSTLKIQPAELGDSAVYLCASSLEGGETQYFGPGTRLLVL.

V usage is TRBV20-1 and J usage is TRBJ1-1; D uncertain. The CDR3 covers 11 residues. The germline V gene encodes CDR1 DFQATT and CDR2 SNEGSKA (reference sequence). Trimming stripped 8 bases from V and 4 bases from J, with 11 bases between. The CDR3 sequence: CSMLYGTEAFF. CDR3 coding DNA: TGCAGTATGCTTTACGGCACTGAAGCTTTCTTT.

This chain uses TRBV7-9 with TRBJ2-7, with a possible D match to TRBD2 (6 bases). V gave up 8 bases and J gave up 0 bases, with 14 bases separating them. This CDR3 spans 14 amino acids. Germline V gene data show CDR1 as SEHNR and CDR2 as FQNEAQ (reference sequence). As DNA, the CDR3 is TGTGCCAGCGTCCCGTCCGGGAGCTCCTACGAGCAGTACTTC. This codes for CASVPSGSSYEQYF.

This rearrangement joins TRBV4-1 to TRBJ2-1; 9 bases match TRBD2. V shed 0 bases, J shed 7 bases, and the junction held 16 bases outside the gene matches. The CDR3 consists of 19 residues. CDR1 and CDR2 from the germline V gene are MGHRA and YSYEKL. CDR3 sequence reads: CASSQDRVKRVAGENEQFF. The CDR3 DNA reads as TGCGCCAGCAGCCAAGATAGAGTTAAGCGGGTAGCGGGAGAGAATGAGCAGTTCTTC.

The chain recombines TRBV5-1 with TRBJ2-1; 7 nucleotides align to TRBD2. CDR3 size: 14 residues. V shed 3 bases and J 9 bases; nucleotides not matched to a gene: 9. Germline V gene data show CDR1 as SGHRS and CDR2 as YFSETQ. The CDR3 sequence: CASSSTSMPVEQFF. The CDR3 bases are TGCGCCAGCAGCTCGACTAGCATGCCGGTTGAGCAGTTCTTC.

This chain uses TRBV7-9 with TRBJ1-6; TRBD1 is a possible D gene (5 bases). The CDR3 has 16 residues. Between the trimmed V and J ends, which lost 1 base and 5 bases, there was a span of 12 bases. Germline-derived CDR1 and CDR2 are SEHNR and FQNEAQ (reference sequence). Here the CDR3 DNA reads TGTGCCAGCAGCTTAGTTGGGGCAGTTGATAATTCACCCCTCCACTTT. It codes for CASSLVGAVDNSPLHF.

The rearrangement joins TRBV24-1 to TRBJ2-2; D possibly corresponds to TRBD1 (7 bases). With 3 bases removed from V and 0 bases from J, the gap between germline ends came to 13 bases. Germline V lookup: CDR1 KGHDR, CDR2 SFDVKD. The CDR3 has 17 amino acids. As DNA, the CDR3 is TGTGCCACCAGTGATGCGGGGACAGAAACGAACACCGGGGAGCTGTTTTTT. Amino acid sequence: CATSDAGTETNTGELFF.

The chain is built from TRBV7-3 and TRBJ2-1; possible D gene TRBD1, 6 bases. The germline CDR1 and CDR2 sequences are SGHTA and FQGTGA. Trimming pared 5 bases from V and 2 bases from J, leaving 13 bases between. CDR3 length: 15 residues. CDR3 residues: CASSAAGDPYNEQFF. In DNA form, the CDR3 reads TGTGCCAGCAGCGCCGCAGGGGACCCCTACAATGAGCAGTTCTTC.

The rearrangement links TRBV28 to TRBJ2-2, with 8 bases aligning to TRBD2. The CDR3 runs to 16 residues. Trimming took 6 bases from V and 8 from J; bases not matched to a gene: 14. Germline CDR1 and CDR2: MDHEN and SYDVKM. CDR3 sequence: CASSLTSGSFTGELFF. CDR3 bases: TGTGCCAGCAGCCTTACTAGCGGTAGTTTTACTGGGGAGCTGTTTTTT.

To note about this clone: An end of the junction does not agree with germline; a read error may underlie this. The CDR3 DNA reads as TGTGCTAGCAGCTCGGGACCCAGGGGAAAGACCCAGTACTTC. Translation gives CASSSGPRGKTQYF. V is TRBV7-7 and J is TRBJ2-5; TRBD1 is a possible D gene (6 bases). The CDR3 has 14 residues. Germline loops: CDR1 SSHAT, CDR2 FNYEAQ (reference sequence).

The chain is built from TRBV19 and TRBJ2-3; D possibly corresponds to TRBD2 (6 bases). Looked up from germline, CDR1 is LNHDA and CDR2 is SQIVND (reference sequence). Trimming left V 5 bases short and J 2 bases short, with 11 bases between. This CDR3 comprises 14 residues. CDR3 protein: CASSLLAATDTQYF. The DNA for the CDR3 is TGTGCCAGTAGTTTACTAGCCGCCACAGATACGCAGTATTTT.

The chain recombines TRBV25-1 with TRBJ1-6; D remains unclear. Trimming shortened V by 3 bases and J by 0 bases, and 9 bases separated the two germline ends. The CDR3 is 16 residues long. CDR1 and CDR2 (germline): MGHDK, SYGVNS. This chain's CDR3 is CASSDGLSSYNSPLHF. In DNA, the CDR3 is TGTGCCAGCAGTGACGGGTTAAGCTCCTATAATTCACCCCTCCACTTT.

The J gene is TRBJ1-3, the V gene TRBV30; 7 bases align to TRBD1. The germline V gene has CDR1 GTSNPN and CDR2 SVGIG (reference sequence). The CDR3 is 13 residues long. With 1 base clipped from V and 7 bases from J, the junction kept 4 bases outside the gene matches. The CDR3 bases are TGTGCCTGGAGTGAGACAGGGACGAACACCATATATTTT. This sequence encodes CAWSETGTNTIYF.

Comments on this clone: Other DNA sequences in this specimen translate into the identical CDR3. The chain links TRBV9 to TRBJ1-1, with 7 bases lining up with TRBD1. This CDR3 spans 14 amino acids. V was pared by 3 bases and J by 2 bases, with 4 bases of the junction left unmatched. The germline V gene has CDR1 SGDLS and CDR2 YYNGEE. The CDR3 loop is CASSAGTVNTEAFF. The CDR3 DNA reads TGTGCCAGCAGCGCGGGGACAGTCAACACTGAAGCTTTCTTT.

The chain is built from TRBV30 and TRBJ1-4, with 7 bases matching TRBD1. The CDR3 contains 14 residues. The V gene end was trimmed by 5 bases and the J gene end by 6 bases; junction bases not matched to a gene: 9. The germline gives CDR1 GTSNPN, CDR2 SVGIG (reference sequence). In nucleotides, the CDR3 is TGTGCCTGGGATCGCAGGGGGAAGGATGAAAAACTGTTTTTT. Protein: CAWDRRGKDEKLFF.

V gene TRBV10-3 combines with J gene TRBJ2-1; a weak D match, TRBD2 (6 bases). V gave up 1 base and J gave up 10 bases, with 17 bases separating them. This CDR3 has 15 amino acids. Germline V gene sequence: CDR1 ENHRY, CDR2 SYGVKD. The CDR3 DNA is TGTGCCATCAGTGAGTGGTCGGGACTCCGTTGGGAGCAGTTCTTC. Translated, it gives CAISEWSGLRWEQFF.

This chain links TRBV19 with TRBJ2-3; the match to TRBD2 covers 7 bases. V lost 3 bases and J lost 2; bases outside the gene matches: 8. The V gene's germline CDR1 is LNHDA and CDR2 SQIVND (reference sequence). The length of the CDR3 is 16 residues. CDR3 bases: TGTGCCAGTAGTATTACACGGGAGGTTATCACAGATACGCAGTATTTT. It codes for CASSITREVITDTQYF.

The chain couples TRBV6-5 to TRBJ2-6; maybe TRBD2 (5 bases). V lost 4 bases and J lost 2, with 6 bases in between. Per the germline V gene, CDR1 is MNHEY and CDR2 is SVGAGI. The CDR3 sequence is 14 residues long. In DNA, the CDR3 is TGTGCCAGCAGTTTCGGGACTGGGGCCAACGTCCTGACTTTC. This translates into CASSFGTGANVLTF.

This chain joins TRBV12-5 and TRBJ2-5; tentatively, D is TRBD2 (6 bases). Germline V CDR1 and CDR2: LGHNT, FRNRAP. V gave up 2 bases and J gave up 4 bases, with 26 bases separating them. The CDR3 runs to 19 residues. CDR3 loop: CASGLPDLGRGIVAETQYF. CDR3 DNA sequence: TGTGCTAGTGGTTTGCCCGACTTGGGGCGCGGGATTGTGGCAGAGACCCAGTACTTC.

A single count supports this clone. The chain recombines TRBV24-1 with TRBJ2-3; TRBD1 aligns across 11 bases. The CDR3 consists of 16 residues. The germline gives CDR1 KGHDR, CDR2 SFDVKD. Germline trimming cut 5 bases from V and 1 base from J; bases unmatched to any gene: 4. Here the CDR3 DNA reads TGTGCCACCAGTGGGACAGGGGGCCAGGGCACAGATACGCAGTATTTT. Translated, it gives CATSGTGGQGTDTQYF.